This T cell receptor (beta chain) appears in the sequencing data of a study of post-analysis software for immune sequencing data. As for the study in general: Included among the disease courses, which were recorded for the cohort, were relapsing-remitting, secondary progressive and progressive-relapsing multiple sclerosis.

Germline CDR1 and CDR2: SGDLS and YYNGEE. The CDR3 has 14 residues. V was shortened by 0 bases and J by 13 bases, with 14 bases between the two germline ends. As to this clonotype: Antigen unknown.

General study points: Multiple sclerosis was associated with a significant reduction in normalized Chao1 diversity relative to controls. Same-batch preparations were strongly co-clustered by F measure. Controls had lower frequencies than patients of about 5 TRBV segments, which included TRBV5-6, TRBV5-1 and TRBV20-1.

cDNA libraries for TCR beta contained unique molecular identifiers. Input of roughly 1 to 11 million T cells yielded a few hundred thousand cDNA molecules. TCRdb analysed the PCR reads with MiXCR anew, one entry per CDR3 protein. The sample gives fewer than 900,000 distinct CDR3 sequences, 46% of which show up once; approximately 4.4% is in the top ten. Sequencing was carried out using blood. This chain links TRBV9 with TRBJ1-6; D ambiguous. The sequence was collected from a girl aged 5 to 17 with multiple sclerosis. The CDR3 nucleotides are TGTGCCAGCAGCGTAGCTCTTGGGGATTGGCCCCTCCACTTT. Its protein product is CASSVALGDWPLHF. Variable domain in full (rest from reference TRBV9 and TRBJ1-6): DSGVTQTPKHLITATGQRVTLRCSPRSGDLSVYWYQQSLDQGLQFLIQYYNGEERAKGNILERFSAQQFPDLHSELNLSSLELGDSALYFCASSVALGDWPLHFGNGTRLTVT.